A single T cell receptor (beta chain) is shown here with its context. This record belongs to a study of blood T cell repertoires in COVID-19. Study as a whole: The study drew acute and convalescent COVID-19 samples from the United States, Italy and Spain. The analysed material was cDNA or gDNA that came from T cells, B-cell-depleted T cells, or PBMCs.

Under the authors' procedure: Quantification of nucleated cells was approximated via reference gene primer amplification. The method was immunoSEQ multiplex PCR; TCRdb's version includes in-frame clones alone and lacks a portion of them. V and J calls and clone size are those listed in that table; D and trimming were worked out from the DNA. The sample carries 110,000 to 150,000 clones, approximately 80% recorded once. The receptor's source is a woman aged 45-59 years with acute or convalescent COVID-19. Sample: peripheral blood.

The CDR3, as DNA: TGTGCCAGCAGCCAAGGGGGCAGGGCCAGCAATCAGCCCCAGCATTTT. Amino acids: CASSQGGRASNQPQHF. V usage is TRBV3-1 (or the pseudogene TRBV3-2) and J usage is TRBJ1-5, with a weak D call TRBD1 (5 bases). Trimming removed 1 base at V and 1 base at J, with 11 bases between. The CDR3 loop spans 16 amino acids. Germline-derived CDR1 and CDR2 are LGHDT and YNNKEL (reference sequence).